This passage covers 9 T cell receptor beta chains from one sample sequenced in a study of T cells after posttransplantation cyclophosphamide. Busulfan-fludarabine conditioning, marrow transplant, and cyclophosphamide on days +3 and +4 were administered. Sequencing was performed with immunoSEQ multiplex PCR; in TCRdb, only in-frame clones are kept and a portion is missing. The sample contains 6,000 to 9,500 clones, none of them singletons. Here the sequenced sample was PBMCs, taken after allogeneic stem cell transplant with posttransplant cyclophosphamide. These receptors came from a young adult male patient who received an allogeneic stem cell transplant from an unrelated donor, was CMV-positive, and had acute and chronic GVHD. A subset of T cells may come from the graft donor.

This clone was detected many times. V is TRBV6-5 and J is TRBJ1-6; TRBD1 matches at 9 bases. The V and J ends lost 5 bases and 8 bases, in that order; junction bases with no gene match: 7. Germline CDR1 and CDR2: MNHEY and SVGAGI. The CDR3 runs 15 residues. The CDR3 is CASSSLGQGYSPLHF. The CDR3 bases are TGTGCCAGCAGTAGCCTCGGACAGGGGTATTCACCCCTCCACTTT.

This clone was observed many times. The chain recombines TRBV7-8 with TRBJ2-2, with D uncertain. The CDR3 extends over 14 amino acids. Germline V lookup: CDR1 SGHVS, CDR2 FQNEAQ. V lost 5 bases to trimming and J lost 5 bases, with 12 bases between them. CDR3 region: CASSLGVITGELFF. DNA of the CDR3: TGTGCCAGCAGCCTGGGCGTAATAACCGGGGAGCTGTTTTTT.

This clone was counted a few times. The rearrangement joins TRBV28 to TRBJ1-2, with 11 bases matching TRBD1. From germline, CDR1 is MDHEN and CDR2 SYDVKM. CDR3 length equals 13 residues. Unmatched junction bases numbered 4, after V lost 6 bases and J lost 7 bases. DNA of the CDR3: TGTGCCAGCAGGCGGGACAGGGGGGGTGGCTACACCTTC. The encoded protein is CASRRDRGGGYTF.

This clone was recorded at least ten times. DNA for the CDR3: TGTGCCAGCAGGGTGACAGTGGTCCAAGAGACCCAGTACTTC. Translating it yields CASRVTVVQETQYF. This sequence joins TRBV6-1 and TRBJ2-5, with a possible D match to TRBD1 (5 bases). Germline CDR1 and CDR2: MNHNS and SASEGT. The V end lost 6 bases, the J end lost 1 base, and 12 bases lay between the germline ends. CDR3 length equals 14 residues.

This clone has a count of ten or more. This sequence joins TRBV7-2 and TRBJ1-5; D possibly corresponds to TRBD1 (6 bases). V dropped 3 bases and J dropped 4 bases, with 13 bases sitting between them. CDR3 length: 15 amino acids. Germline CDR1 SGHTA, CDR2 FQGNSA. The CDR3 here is CASSLHRAGNQPQHF. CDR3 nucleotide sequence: TGTGCCAGCAGCTTGCACAGGGCCGGAAATCAGCCCCAGCATTTT.

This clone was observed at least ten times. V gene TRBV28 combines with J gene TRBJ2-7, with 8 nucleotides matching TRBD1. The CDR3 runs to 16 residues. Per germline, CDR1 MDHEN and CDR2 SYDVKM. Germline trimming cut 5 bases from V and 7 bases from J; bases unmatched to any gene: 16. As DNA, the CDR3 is TGTGCCAGCAGTCTAAAGCAGGGGGCGTTCACGAGTGAGCAGTACGTC. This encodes CASSLKQGAFTSEQYV.

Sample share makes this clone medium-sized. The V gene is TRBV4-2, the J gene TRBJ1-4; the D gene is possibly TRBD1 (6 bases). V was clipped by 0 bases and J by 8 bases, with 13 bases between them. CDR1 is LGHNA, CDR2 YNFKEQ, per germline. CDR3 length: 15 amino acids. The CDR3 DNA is TGTGCCAGCAGCCAAGAGACAGGTACCAGGGAAAAACTGTTTTTT. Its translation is CASSQETGTREKLFF.

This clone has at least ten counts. DNA for the CDR3: TGTGCCAGCAGTTTAGACAGGGGTAACACCATATATTTT. This translates into CASSLDRGNTIYF. V is TRBV28 and J is TRBJ1-3, with 8 bases fitting TRBD1. CDR3 length: 13 residues. The germline CDR1 and CDR2 sequences are MDHEN and SYDVKM. V gave up 2 bases and J gave up 7 bases; unmatched junction bases: 1.

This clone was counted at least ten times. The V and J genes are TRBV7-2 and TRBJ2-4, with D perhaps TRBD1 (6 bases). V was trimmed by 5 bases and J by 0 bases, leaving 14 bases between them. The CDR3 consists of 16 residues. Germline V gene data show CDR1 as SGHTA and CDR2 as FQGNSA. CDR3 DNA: TGTGCCAGCAGCCAGGGGCTTTTTCTAGCCAAAAACATTCAGTACTTC. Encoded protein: CASSQGLFLAKNIQYF. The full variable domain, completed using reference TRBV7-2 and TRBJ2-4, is GAGVSQSPSNKVTEKGKDVELRCDPISGHTALYWYRQSLGQGLEFLIYFQGNSAPDKSGLPSDRFSAERTGGSVSTLTIQRTQQEDSAVYLCASSQGLFLAKNIQYFGAGTRLSVL.